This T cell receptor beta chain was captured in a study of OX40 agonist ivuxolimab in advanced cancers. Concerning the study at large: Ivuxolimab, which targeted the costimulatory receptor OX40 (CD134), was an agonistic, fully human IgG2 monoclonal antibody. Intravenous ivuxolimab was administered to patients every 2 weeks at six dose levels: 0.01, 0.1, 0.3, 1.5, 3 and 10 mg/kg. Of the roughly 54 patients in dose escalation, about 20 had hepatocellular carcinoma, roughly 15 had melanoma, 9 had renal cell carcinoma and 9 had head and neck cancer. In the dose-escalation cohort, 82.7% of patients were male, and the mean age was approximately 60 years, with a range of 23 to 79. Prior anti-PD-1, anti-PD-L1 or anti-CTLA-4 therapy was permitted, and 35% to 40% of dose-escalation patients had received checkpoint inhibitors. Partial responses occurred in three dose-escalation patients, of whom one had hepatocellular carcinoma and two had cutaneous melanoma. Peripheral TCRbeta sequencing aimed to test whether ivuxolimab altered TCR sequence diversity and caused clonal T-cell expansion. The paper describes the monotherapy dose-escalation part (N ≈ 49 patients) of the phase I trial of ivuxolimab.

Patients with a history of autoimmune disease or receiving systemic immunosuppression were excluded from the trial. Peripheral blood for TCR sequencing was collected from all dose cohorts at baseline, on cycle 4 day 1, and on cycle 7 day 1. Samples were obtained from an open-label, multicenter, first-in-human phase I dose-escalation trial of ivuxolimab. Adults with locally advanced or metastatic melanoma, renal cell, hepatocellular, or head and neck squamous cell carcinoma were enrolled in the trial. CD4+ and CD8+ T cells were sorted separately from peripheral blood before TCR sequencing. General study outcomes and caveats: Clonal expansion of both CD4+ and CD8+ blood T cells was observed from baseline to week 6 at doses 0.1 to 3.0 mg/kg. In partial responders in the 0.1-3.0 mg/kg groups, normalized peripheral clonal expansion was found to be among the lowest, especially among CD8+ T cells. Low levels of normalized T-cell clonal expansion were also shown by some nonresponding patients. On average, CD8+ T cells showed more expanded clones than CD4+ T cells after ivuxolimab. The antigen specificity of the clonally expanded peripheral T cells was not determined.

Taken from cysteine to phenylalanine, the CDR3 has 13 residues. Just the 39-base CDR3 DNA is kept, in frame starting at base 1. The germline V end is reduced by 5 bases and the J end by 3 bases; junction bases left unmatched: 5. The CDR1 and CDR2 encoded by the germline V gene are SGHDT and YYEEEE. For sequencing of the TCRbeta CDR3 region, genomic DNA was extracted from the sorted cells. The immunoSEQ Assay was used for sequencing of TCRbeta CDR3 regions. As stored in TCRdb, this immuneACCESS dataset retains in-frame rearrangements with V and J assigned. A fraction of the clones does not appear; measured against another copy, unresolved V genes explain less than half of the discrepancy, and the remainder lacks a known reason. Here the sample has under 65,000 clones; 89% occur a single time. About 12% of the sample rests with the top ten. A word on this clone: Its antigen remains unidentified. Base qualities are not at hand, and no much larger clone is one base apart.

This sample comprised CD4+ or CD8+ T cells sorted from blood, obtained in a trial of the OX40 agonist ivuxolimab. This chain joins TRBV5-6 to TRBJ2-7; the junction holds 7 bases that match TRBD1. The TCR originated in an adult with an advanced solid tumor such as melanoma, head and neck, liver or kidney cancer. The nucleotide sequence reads TGTGCCAGCAGATACGGACAGGACTACGAGCAGTACTTC. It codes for CASRYGQDYEQYF.